This TCR beta chain was captured by sequencing in a study of blood T cell repertoires in COVID-19. Clones were read by immunoSEQ multiplex PCR, and TCRdb kept only the in-frame ones, dropping some. The table has 50,000 to 65,000 clones, 86% seen once; the top ten hold over 1%. The V gene's germline CDR1 is LGHNA and CDR2 YNFKEQ. The CDR3 is made up of 17 amino acids. V dropped 2 bases and J dropped 1; count of bases not matched to a gene: 7. This sequence was found in a man in his 60s with acute or convalescent COVID-19. The sequenced sample consisted of peripheral blood. The V and J genes are TRBV4-2 and TRBJ2-3; TRBD2 agrees at 9 bases. DNA of the CDR3: TGTGCCAGCAGCCAACAAGGCGGGGGGGCCGGCACAGATACGCAGTATTTT. As protein: CASSQQGGGAGTDTQYF.